This is a list of T cell receptor beta chains from one sample in a study of blood T cell repertoires in COVID-19. Method: immunoSEQ multiplex PCR; TCRdb's copy keeps in-frame clones and lacks some. The sample has 200,000 to 250,000 clones; roughly four fifths are singletons. Specimen: PBMCs or T cells enriched from blood (not recorded which). Receptors were obtained from a woman in her thirties or forties with acute COVID-19. CDR3s include the opening cysteine and the closing phenylalanine or tryptophan. The D gene is left open where the match is weak. The size entry is marked missing in some rows and otherwise reads once, few, many or a size class.

j_gene: TRBJ1-3
d_gene: .
v_gene: TRBV5-1
abundance: few
CDR3nt: TGCGCCAGCAGCTTGGCGACAGACGGCTCTGGAAACACCATATATTTT
CDR3aa: CASSLATDGSGNTIYF

j_gene: TRBJ2-1
d_gene: .
v_gene: TRBV7-2
abundance: .
CDR3nt: TGTGCCAGCAGCCCGTCGATACGGGACTCCCCCTACAATGAGCAGTTCTTC
CDR3aa: CASSPSIRDSPYNEQFF

j_gene: TRBJ2-2
d_gene: TRBD1
v_gene: TRBV24-1
abundance: .
CDR3nt: TGTGCCACGGGGGACAGTCTTTACGGGGAGCTGTTTTTT
CDR3aa: CATGDSLYGELFF

j_gene: TRBJ1-4
d_gene: .
v_gene: TRBV30
abundance: .
CDR3nt: TGTGCCTGGAGTTGGCAGCGGGGTGAAAAACTGTTTTTT
CDR3aa: CAWSWQRGEKLFF

j_gene: TRBJ1-1
d_gene: .
v_gene: TRBV19
abundance: .
CDR3nt: TGTGCCAGTAGTAGTCCAGGAGAAGCTTTCTTT
CDR3aa: CASSSPGEAFF

j_gene: TRBJ2-7
d_gene: TRBD1
v_gene: TRBV29-1
abundance: once
CDR3nt: TGCAGCGTTACCCGGACAGGGGGTCTCGAGCAGTACTTC
CDR3aa: CSVTRTGGLEQYF

j_gene: TRBJ2-1
d_gene: TRBD2
v_gene: TRBV9
abundance: .
CDR3nt: TGTGCCAGCAGCGTCTCCGGGACTAGCGACAATGAGCAGTTCTTC
CDR3aa: CASSVSGTSDNEQFF

j_gene: TRBJ1-1
d_gene: TRBD1
v_gene: TRBV5-1
abundance: .
CDR3nt: TGCGCCAGCAGCTCGGGGGACAGGGGGCTGCACACTGAAGCTTTCTTT
CDR3aa: CASSSGDRGLHTEAFF

j_gene: TRBJ2-3
d_gene: TRBD2
v_gene: TRBV7-3
abundance: .
CDR3nt: TGTGCCAGCAGCCAGGGACTAGCGGGAGTTGATACGCAGTATTTT
CDR3aa: CASSQGLAGVDTQYF

j_gene: TRBJ1-2
d_gene: .
v_gene: TRBV19
abundance: .
CDR3nt: TGTGCCAGTAGCTCACTCCCCGCGGCACAAACCTATGGCTACACCTTC
CDR3aa: CASSSLPAAQTYGYTF

j_gene: TRBJ2-2
d_gene: .
v_gene: TRBV13
abundance: once
CDR3nt: TGTGCCAGCAGCGGTCACTTTTACACCGGGGAGCTGTTTTTT
CDR3aa: CASSGHFYTGELFF

j_gene: TRBJ2-1
d_gene: TRBD2
v_gene: TRBV2
abundance: .
CDR3nt: TGTGCCAGCAGTCAGACTAGCGGGAGACAAGTTATCTTCTTC
CDR3aa: CASSQTSGRQVIFF

j_gene: TRBJ2-5
d_gene: TRBD2
v_gene: TRBV24-1
abundance: .
CDR3nt: TGTGCCACCAGTGATGCGACTAGCTTACAAGAGACCCAGTACTTC
CDR3aa: CATSDATSLQETQYF

j_gene: TRBJ2-7
d_gene: .
v_gene: TRBV5-5
abundance: .
CDR3nt: TGTGCCAGCAGCTTGGAGGGGACAACCTACGAGCAGTACTTC
CDR3aa: CASSLEGTTYEQYF

j_gene: TRBJ1-1
d_gene: .
v_gene: TRBV28
abundance: few
CDR3nt: TGTGCCAGCAGTTTACCGGGGGGGATAAACACTGAAGCTTTCTTT
CDR3aa: CASSLPGGINTEAFF

j_gene: TRBJ2-7
d_gene: TRBD1
v_gene: TRBV7-6
abundance: .
CDR3nt: TGTGCCAGCAGCCCGACGTGGGGACAGGGGGACGAGCAGTACTTC
CDR3aa: CASSPTWGQGDEQYF

j_gene: TRBJ2-5
d_gene: .
v_gene: TRBV27
abundance: once
CDR3nt: TGTGCCAGCGCCCCCAGGGGGGCCGTAGAGACCCAGTACTTC
CDR3aa: CASAPRGAVETQYF

j_gene: TRBJ1-6
d_gene: TRBD1
v_gene: TRBV28
abundance: once
CDR3nt: TGTGCCAGCAGTTTATATTCGCCCGGACAGGGGGCCAGTTCACCCCTCCACTTT
CDR3aa: CASSLYSPGQGASSPLHF

j_gene: TRBJ2-3
d_gene: TRBD2
v_gene: TRBV18
abundance: .
CDR3nt: TGTGCCAGCTCACCACCGACTAGCAGGGATACGCAGTATTTT
CDR3aa: CASSPPTSRDTQYF

j_gene: TRBJ2-1
d_gene: .
v_gene: TRBV11-2
abundance: few
CDR3nt: TGTGCCAGCAGCTTGTTACCGCTATCGAACAATGAGCAGTTCTTC
CDR3aa: CASSLLPLSNNEQFF

j_gene: TRBJ2-7
d_gene: TRBD1
v_gene: TRBV12-3/TRBV12-4
abundance: .
CDR3nt: TGTGCCAGCATGACAGGGGGCTCGTACGAGCAGTACTTC
CDR3aa: CASMTGGSYEQYF

j_gene: TRBJ1-1
d_gene: .
v_gene: TRBV19
abundance: .
CDR3nt: TGTGCCAGTAGTATCCAGGGTAACACTGAAGCTTTCTTT
CDR3aa: CASSIQGNTEAFF

j_gene: TRBJ2-3
d_gene: TRBD2
v_gene: TRBV15
abundance: once
CDR3nt: TGTGCCACCAGCGAGGGACTAGCGGTGGCTATCACGGCGGCAGATACGCAGTATTTT
CDR3aa: CATSEGLAVAITAADTQYF

j_gene: TRBJ1-3
d_gene: .
v_gene: TRBV11-2
abundance: few
CDR3nt: TGTGCCAGCAGCTTAGGCGCGCCTGGAAACACCATATATTTT
CDR3aa: CASSLGAPGNTIYF

j_gene: TRBJ1-5
d_gene: .
v_gene: TRBV10-3
abundance: .
CDR3nt: TGTGCCATCAAACCACATTTAAGCAATCAGCCCCAGCATTTT
CDR3aa: CAIKPHLSNQPQHF

j_gene: TRBJ2-1
d_gene: TRBD1
v_gene: TRBV9
abundance: .
CDR3nt: TGTGCCAGCAGCGCAGGGGGCAAGGAGCAGTTCTTC
CDR3aa: CASSAGGKEQFF

j_gene: TRBJ2-3
d_gene: .
v_gene: TRBV5-5
abundance: few
CDR3nt: TGTGCCAGCAGCTTGCCTCCCCCAGATACGCAGTATTTT
CDR3aa: CASSLPPPDTQYF